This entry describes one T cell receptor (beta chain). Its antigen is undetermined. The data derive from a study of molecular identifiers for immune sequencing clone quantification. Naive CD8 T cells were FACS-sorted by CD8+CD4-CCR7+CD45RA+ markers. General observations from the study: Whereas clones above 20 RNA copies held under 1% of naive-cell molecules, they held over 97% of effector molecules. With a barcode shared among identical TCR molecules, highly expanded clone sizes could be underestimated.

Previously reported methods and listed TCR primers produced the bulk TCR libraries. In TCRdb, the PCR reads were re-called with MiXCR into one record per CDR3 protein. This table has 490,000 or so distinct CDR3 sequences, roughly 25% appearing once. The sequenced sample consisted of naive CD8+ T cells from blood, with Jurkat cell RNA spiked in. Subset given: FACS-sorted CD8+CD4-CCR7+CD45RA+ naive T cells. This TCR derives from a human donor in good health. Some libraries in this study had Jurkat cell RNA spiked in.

This CDR3 is CASSPGPGFSSYEQYF. The CDR3 coding sequence is TGTGCCAGCAGCCCAGGCCCAGGGTTCAGCTCCTACGAGCAGTACTTC. This sequence joins TRBV27 and TRBJ2-7; tentative D call: TRBD1 (5 bases). Trimming shortened V by 6 bases and J by 0 bases, and 18 bases separated the two germline ends. Germline V gives CDR1 MNHEY, CDR2 SMNVEV (reference sequence). The CDR3 runs to 16 residues.